The 16 T cell receptor beta chains in this list originate from one sample, sequenced in a study of T cells in Graves' hyperthyroidism and ophthalmopathy. Amplified TCR beta CDR3 regions came from RNA transcripts. TCR CDR3 regions were first amplified by RT-PCR with HTBI primers. TCRdb re-derived calls from the multiplex PCR reads in MiXCR, one entry per CDR3 protein. The table shows more than 450,000 distinct CDR3 sequences, with less than 20% occurring only once. The sequenced material came from blood. These receptors all come from a man aged 35 to 55 with Graves' ophthalmopathy.

CDR3 nucleotides: TGTGCCAGCAGTTACCGACAGTCCTCTGGAAACACCATATATTTT. Protein: CASSYRQSSGNTIYF. The chain has TRBV6-6 and TRBJ1-3; D is possibly TRBD1 (5 bases). This CDR3 region has 15 residues. Looked up from germline, CDR1 is MNHNY and CDR2 is SVGAGI (reference sequence). V was cut by 2 bases and J by 0 bases, with 8 bases left in between.

This clonotype is a singleton in its sample. This chain uses TRBV7-3 with TRBJ2-7; 8 positions agree with TRBD2. J lost 6 bases, V lost 4 bases, and 14 bases had no gene match. This CDR3 has 16 amino acids. CDR1 is SGHTA and CDR2 is FQGTGA in the germline V gene. The CDR3 loop reads CASSSLPGLGPSEQYF. In nucleotides, the CDR3 is TGTGCCAGCAGCTCACTACCGGGACTAGGACCCTCCGAGCAGTACTTC.

The chain uses TRBV6-4 and TRBJ2-1; 12 bases map to TRBD2. The germline CDR1 and CDR2 sequences are MRHNA and SNTAGT. The trim removed 10 bases at V and 7 bases at J, leaving 17 bases unmatched. The CDR3 is 17 amino acids. The CDR3 loop is CATLWGLAGGAKNEQFF. The CDR3 region has the DNA TGTGCCACCCTATGGGGGCTAGCGGGGGGGGCTAAAAATGAGCAGTTCTTC.

In this sample, this clonotype turned up many times. This chain links TRBV30 with TRBJ1-5; D might be TRBD1 (6 bases). The germline gives CDR1 GTSNPN, CDR2 SVGIG (reference sequence). The CDR3 consists of 15 residues. V shed 3 bases and J shed 3 bases, with 15 bases lying between them. The chain's CDR3 is CAWSAIQGYNQPQHF. In DNA form, the CDR3 reads TGTGCCTGGAGCGCGATACAGGGATACAATCAGCCCCAGCATTTT.

J is TRBJ2-7 and V is TRBV5-1, with D uncertain. The ends were cut back, 4 bases at V and 5 bases at J, with 19 bases in the middle. The CDR3 contains 15 residues. Germline V CDR1 and CDR2: SGHRS, YFSETQ. The CDR3 coding sequence is TGCGCCAGCAGCCTCGGACCGGCCCTAGTCCACGAGCAGTACTTC. Encoded protein: CASSLGPALVHEQYF. The full variable domain, its missing parts supplied by reference TRBV5-1 and TRBJ2-7, is KAGVTQTPRYLIKTRGQQVTLSCSPISGHRSVSWYQQTPGQGLQFLFEYFSETQRNKGNFPGRFSGRQFSNSRSEMNVSTLELGDSALYLCASSLGPALVHEQYFGPGTRLTVT.

This clonotype has a handful of counts. The chain recombines TRBV6-2 or TRBV6-3 with TRBJ2-1; weak D call: TRBD1 (6 bases). V lost 5 bases, J lost 6 bases, and 14 bases lay in between. This CDR3 has 14 residues. Germline V gives CDR1 MNHEY, CDR2 SVGEGT. Here the CDR3 reads CASSVREGGNEQFF. CDR3 in DNA: TGTGCCAGCAGTGTCAGGGAAGGGGGCAATGAGCAGTTCTTC.

This clonotype was picked up many times. CDR3 residues: CASSDRAGYEQYF. CDR3 coding DNA: TGTGCCAGCAGCGACAGGGCTGGGTACGAGCAGTACTTC. The V call is TRBV6-1, the J call TRBJ2-7; TRBD1 matches at 7 bases. V trimming: 6 bases; J trimming: 4 bases; junction bases outside the gene matches: 6. This CDR3 is built from 13 residues. Germline V CDR1 and CDR2: MNHNS, SASEGT.

The rearrangement uses TRBV7-8 and TRBJ2-7, with D tentatively TRBD1 (6 bases). The V end lost 5 bases, the J end lost 2 bases, and 13 bases lay between the germline ends. In germline, CDR1 is SGHVS, CDR2 FQNEAQ. This CDR3 comprises 14 residues. CDR3 residues: CASSRTEGAYEQYF. CDR3 DNA sequence: TGTGCCAGCAGCCGGACAGAAGGGGCCTACGAGCAGTACTTC.

In its sample, this clonotype was seen a few times. The chain employs TRBV5-1 and TRBJ2-5; 8 bases agree with TRBD2. This CDR3 has 15 residues. Per germline, CDR1 SGHRS and CDR2 YFSETQ. The ends lost 0 bases at V and 2 bases at J; junction bases unmatched: 3. CDR3 protein: CASSLVGGAQETQYF. For the CDR3, the DNA is TGCGCCAGCAGCTTGGTCGGGGGGGCGCAAGAGACCCAGTACTTC.

This clonotype was seen at least ten times. This chain links TRBV11-2 with TRBJ2-2, with D perhaps matching TRBD1 (5 bases). The ends were cut back, 4 bases at V and 1 base at J, with 10 bases in the middle. The CDR3 spans 15 residues. From germline, CDR1 is SGHAT and CDR2 FQNNGV. The CDR3 loop reads CASSSIRGNTGELFF. Here the CDR3 DNA reads TGTGCCAGCAGCTCGATTAGGGGGAACACCGGGGAGCTGTTTTTT.

This clonotype was detected ten times or more. The rearrangement links TRBV6-1 to TRBJ2-7; D is undetermined. Germline CDR1 reads MNHNS; CDR2 reads SASEGT. The V end was cut by 6 bases, the J end by 3 bases, with 3 bases between. The CDR3 extends over 10 amino acids. The CDR3 bases are TGTGCCAGCAGAAACTACGAGCAGTACTTC. As protein: CASRNYEQYF.

This clonotype was recorded at least ten times. The rearrangement links TRBV10-3 to TRBJ2-1; possibly TRBD1 for D (6 bases). V was cut by 6 bases and J by 8 bases, with 17 bases left in between. The CDR3 consists of 14 residues. Germline CDR1 and CDR2: ENHRY and SYGVKD. The CDR3 region is CAISVTRQDDEQFF. The CDR3 DNA reads TGTGCCATCAGCGTGACCAGACAGGACGATGAGCAGTTCTTC.

Comments on this clonotype: One junction end does not reproduce the germline sequence, and a read error may be involved. The gene calls are TRBV18 and TRBJ1-3, with a weak D call TRBD1 (5 bases). Germline V gives CDR1 KGHSH, CDR2 LQKENI. This CDR3 is built from 16 residues. The CDR3 reads CASSPLQGIAGNTIYF. The CDR3 DNA is TGTGCCAGCTCACCGCTTCAGGGTATCGCTGGGAACACCATATATTTT.

As for this clonotype: At one end the junction does not follow the germline gene, possibly because of a read error. This chain connects TRBV5-1 to TRBJ1-2; weak D call: TRBD1 (5 bases). The CDR3 has 16 residues. CDR1 is SGHRS, CDR2 YFSETQ, per germline. CDR3 bases: TGTGCCAGCAGCTTGGTTAGGGGCGCCACTAACTATGGCTACACCTTC. Its protein product is CASSLVRGATNYGYTF.

This clonotype was recorded at least ten times. This chain uses TRBV15 with TRBJ1-2; D may be TRBD1 (6 bases). From germline, CDR1 is LNHNV and CDR2 YYDKDF (reference sequence). CDR3 length: 14 residues. V lost 5 bases, J lost 7 bases, and 17 bases lay in between. The DNA of the CDR3 is TGTGCCACCAGCCCCGGGACACAAGGTCTTGGCTACACCTTC. Residues: CATSPGTQGLGYTF. Filled out from reference TRBV15 and TRBJ1-2, the complete variable domain reads DAMVIQNPRYQVTQFGKPVTLSCSQTLNHNVMYWYQQKSSQAPKLLFHYYDKDFNNEADTPDNFQSRRPNTSFCFLDIRSPGLGDTAMYLCATSPGTQGLGYTFGSGTRLTVV.

This clonotype was observed a few times. J is TRBJ2-7 and V is TRBV4-1; 7 bases align to TRBD2. The V segment lost 1 base and the J segment 2 bases; nucleotides outside the gene matches: 11. This CDR3 has 17 amino acids. The V gene's germline CDR1 is MGHRA and CDR2 YSYEKL. The CDR3 here is CASSQGRGGSFPYEQYF. The CDR3 coding sequence is TGCGCCAGCAGCCAAGGTCGAGGCGGGAGCTTCCCCTACGAGCAGTACTTC.